This entry lists 25 T cell receptor beta chains sequenced from one sample in a study of early T cells in non-severe SARS-CoV-2 infection. TCRdb used MiXCR to reprocess the 5' RACE reads, holding one entry per CDR3 protein. The sample consists of about 32,000 distinct CDR3 sequences, 9% of them appearing once. Material for sequencing was whole blood. These TCRs come from an adult who was a healthcare worker with PCR-confirmed SARS-CoV-2 infection or an uninfected control (not recorded which).

This clonotype was counted many times. The J gene is TRBJ2-1, the V gene TRBV7-2; 9 bases align to TRBD2. Germline values: CDR1 SGHTA, CDR2 FQGNSA. The CDR3 covers 15 residues. J gave up 0 bases and V 8 bases, and 5 bases lay outside the gene matches. In DNA, the CDR3 is TGTGCCAGCGGAGCGGGGGGCTTCTCCTACAATGAGCAGTTCTTC. Its translation is CASGAGGFSYNEQFF. Together with reference TRBV7-2 and TRBJ2-1, the CDR3 gives the full variable domain: GAGVSQSPSNKVTEKGKDVELRCDPISGHTALYWYRQSLGQGLEFLIYFQGNSAPDKSGLPSDRFSAERTGGSVSTLTIQRTQQEDSAVYLCASGAGGFSYNEQFFGPGTRLTVL.

The chain employs TRBV4-2 and TRBJ1-3; maybe TRBD1 (5 bases). The germline V gene encodes CDR1 LGHNA and CDR2 YNFKEQ. The ends were cut back, 2 bases at V and 0 bases at J, with 8 bases in the middle. The CDR3 covers 15 residues. The CDR3 loop reads CASSQYGGSGNTIYF. CDR3 sequence (DNA): TGTGCCAGCAGCCAATACGGGGGCTCTGGAAACACCATATATTTT.

V usage is TRBV6-2 or TRBV6-3 and J usage is TRBJ2-1; tentative D call: TRBD2 (5 bases). Trimming cost V 7 bases and J 9 bases, with 19 bases left between them. The CDR3 has 14 residues. Germline V gives CDR1 MNHEY, CDR2 SVGEGT. The CDR3 reads CASNPIRVGSEQFF. For the CDR3, the DNA is TGTGCCAGCAATCCCATACGGGTTGGGAGTGAGCAGTTCTTC.

A few counts support this clonotype. J is TRBJ1-2 and V is TRBV6-5; no firm D call. In germline, CDR1 is MNHEY, CDR2 SVGAGI. Trimming removed 8 bases from V and 5 bases from J, with 18 bases in between. The CDR3 consists of 14 residues. The CDR3: CASLSATTSYGYTF. The CDR3 DNA sequence: TGTGCCAGCCTGTCAGCCACCACCTCTTATGGCTACACCTTC.

This clonotype was seen many times. This chain links TRBV12-3 or TRBV12-4 with TRBJ2-1, with 7 bases aligning to TRBD1. The CDR3 loop spans 16 amino acids. V shed 7 bases and J 0 bases; nucleotides not matched to a gene: 9. CDR3 sequence (DNA): TGTGCCAGCACGGACCCAGGGGGAAGCTCCTACAATGAGCAGTTCTTC. This codes for CASTDPGGSSYNEQFF.

The chain recombines TRBV9 with TRBJ2-6; D is perhaps TRBD1 (6 bases). Germline CDR1 reads SGDLS; CDR2 reads YYNGEE. This CDR3 has 17 amino acids. V shed 0 bases and J shed 2 bases, with 12 bases lying between them. The DNA of the CDR3 is TGTGCCAGCAGCGTAGATACAGGGACCCCTGGGGCCAACGTCCTGACTTTC. This encodes CASSVDTGTPGANVLTF. The full variable domain, in which reference TRBV9 and TRBJ2-6 provide the parts outside the CDR3, is DSGVTQTPKHLITATGQRVTLRCSPRSGDLSVYWYQQSLDQGLQFLIQYYNGEERAKGNILERFSAQQFPDLHSELNLSSLELGDSALYFCASSVDTGTPGANVLTFGAGSRLTVL.

The chain is built from TRBV3-2 and TRBJ2-1; the table's D call TRBD1 went unverified against the DNA. TRBV3-2 is a pseudogene segment. This CDR3 spans 17 amino acids. The CDR3 sequence is CASSQDRRRTPGNEQFF. The CDR3 nucleotides are TGTGCCAGCAGCCAAGATCGCCGGCGGACCCCCGGAAATGAGCAGTTCTTC.

This clonotype was seen repeatedly, ten times or more. This sequence joins TRBV6-2 or TRBV6-3 and TRBJ1-5; 9 positions match TRBD1. Germline V gives CDR1 MNHEY, CDR2 SVGEGT. The CDR3 is made up of 15 amino acids. V trimming: 6 bases; J trimming: 4 bases; junction bases outside the gene matches: 7. CDR3 in amino acids: CASRVTGGGNQPQHF. As DNA, the CDR3 is TGTGCCAGCAGAGTAACAGGGGGCGGAAATCAGCCCCAGCATTTT.

This clonotype occurred once. The chain couples TRBV7-6 to TRBJ1-4, with D perhaps TRBD1 (5 bases). The CDR3 runs to 14 residues. V lost 2 bases and J lost 7, with 11 bases in between. Germline CDR1 and CDR2: SGHVS and FNYEAQ. The CDR3 DNA follows: TGTGCCAGCAGCTTAACGGGGGAGGGTGAAAAACTGTTTTTT. Translating gives CASSLTGEGEKLFF.

Turning to this clonotype: The junction does not match germline at one end; this may be a read error. This chain connects TRBV20-1 to TRBJ2-7, with 9 positions matching TRBD2. Germline V gives CDR1 DFQATT, CDR2 SNEGSKA (reference sequence). This CDR3 is built from 13 residues. In DNA form, the CDR3 reads TGCAGCGCTAGCATCCTAGCGGGGAGGGAGCAGTACTTC. It translates to CSASILAGREQYF.

This clonotype was counted ten times or more. The chain employs TRBV5-4 and TRBJ2-7; D possibly corresponds to TRBD1 (6 bases). The V and J ends lost 0 bases and 3 bases respectively, with 19 bases between them. From germline, CDR1 is SGHNT and CDR2 YYREEE (reference sequence). The CDR3 consists of 17 residues. The chain's CDR3 is CASSLGYGTRPDYEQYF. The CDR3 DNA reads TGTGCCAGCAGCTTGGGTTATGGGACACGTCCAGACTACGAGCAGTACTTC.

This clonotype was recorded many times. The chain links TRBV5-1 to TRBJ2-5, with TRBD2 identical over 12 bases. The CDR3 is 14 amino acids. The junction had 0 bases not matched to a gene; V was cut back by 5 bases and J by 1 base. Germline CDR1 reads SGHRS; CDR2 reads YFSETQ. DNA of the CDR3: TGCGCCAGCAGACTAGCGGGGGGCCAAGAGACCCAGTACTTC. Its translation is CASRLAGGQETQYF.

This clonotype was detected ten times or more. The V gene is TRBV2, the J gene TRBJ1-2; D perhaps matches TRBD1 (6 bases). V shed 8 bases and J shed 7 bases, with 20 bases lying between them. This CDR3 has 14 residues. Germline V gene data show CDR1 as SNHLY and CDR2 as FYNNEI. CDR3 sequence (DNA): TGTGCCAGCGGTCGGGAGATGGACAGTTCTGGCTACACCTTC. As protein: CASGREMDSSGYTF.

The table lists this clonotype with many counts. The chain is built from TRBV20-1 and TRBJ1-1; TRBD1 is a possible D gene (5 bases). The CDR3 runs to 14 residues. The germline gives CDR1 DFQATT, CDR2 SNEGSKA (reference sequence). Written as DNA, the CDR3 is TGCAGGGCCCAGGGTGGGGTCCTGAACACTGAAGCTTTCTTT. It encodes CRAQGGVLNTEAFF.

This rearrangement joins TRBV7-2 to TRBJ2-7, with a tentative D call TRBD2 (5 bases). V gave up 1 base and J gave up 3 bases, with 10 bases separating them. CDR1 is SGHTA, CDR2 FQGNSA, per germline. The CDR3 loop spans 14 amino acids. DNA for the CDR3: TGTGCCAGCAGCTTAGGTCGGGGTAACTACGAGCAGTACTTC. Encoded protein: CASSLGRGNYEQYF.

The chain combines TRBV29-1 with TRBJ2-1; D is uncertain. V was shortened by 6 bases and J by 7 bases, with 13 bases between the two germline ends. CDR1 is SQVTM, CDR2 ANQGSEA, per germline. This CDR3 has 12 amino acids. In nucleotides, the CDR3 is TGCAGCGTCCAACCGATGGGGAATGAGCAGTTCTTC. Its translation is CSVQPMGNEQFF.

In this sample, this clonotype turned up a few times. The chain combines TRBV9 with TRBJ1-2; D not certain. The CDR3 loop spans 15 amino acids. Germline V lookup: CDR1 SGDLS, CDR2 YYNGEE. V was clipped by 0 bases and J by 4 bases, with 13 bases between them. The CDR3 loop is CASSVEDGAGYGYTF. In DNA form, the CDR3 reads TGTGCCAGCAGCGTAGAAGACGGAGCCGGCTATGGCTACACCTTC.

This clonotype has ten or more counts. The rearrangement uses TRBV11-1 and TRBJ2-3; D uncertain. The V end lost 5 bases, the J end lost 4 bases, and 7 bases lay between the germline ends. The CDR3 spans 12 residues. The V gene's germline CDR1 is SGHAT and CDR2 FQDESV (reference sequence). CDR3: CASSPGADTQYF. The CDR3 DNA reads as TGTGCCAGCAGCCCCGGTGCAGATACGCAGTATTTT.

This clonotype was seen repeatedly, ten times or more. The chain combines TRBV29-1 with TRBJ2-5; D is tentatively TRBD1 or TRBD2 (5 bases each). The germline V and J ends were trimmed by 7 bases and 0 bases, with 18 bases remaining between them. In germline, CDR1 is SQVTM, CDR2 ANQGSEA. This CDR3 region has 15 residues. The CDR3 DNA reads as TGCAGCGGCCGGGGCCGCTTACCGTACCAAGAGACCCAGTACTTC. This gives the protein CSGRGRLPYQETQYF.

This clonotype has at least ten counts. The genes are TRBV3-1 and TRBJ1-5; weak D call: TRBD1 (5 bases). The CDR3 spans 15 residues. Trimming took off 4 bases at V and 4 bases at J, with 14 bases between the two ends. The V gene's germline CDR1 is LGHDT and CDR2 YNNKEL (reference sequence). CDR3 DNA: TGTGCCAGCAGCCTATCCTGGGGACCTAATCAGCCCCAGCATTTT. This codes for CASSLSWGPNQPQHF.

This clonotype was seen repeatedly, ten times or more. The rearrangement joins TRBV12-3 or TRBV12-4 to TRBJ1-2; D is unresolved. V was shortened by 3 bases and J by 5 bases, with 7 bases between the two germline ends. There are 12 residues in the CDR3. The DNA for the CDR3 is TGTGCCAGCAGTTTCTCCAGTTATGGCTACACCTTC. As protein: CASSFSSYGYTF.

This clonotype has a count of ten or more. The V gene is TRBV10-3, the J gene TRBJ2-3; 13 bases agree with TRBD2. The trim removed 9 bases at V and 7 bases at J, leaving 7 bases unmatched. CDR1 is ENHRY and CDR2 is SYGVKD in the germline V gene. The CDR3 is 14 amino acids. The CDR3 spells CAMSTSGGANTQYF. For the CDR3, the DNA is TGTGCCATGAGCACTAGCGGGGGGGCGAATACGCAGTATTTT.

About this clonotype: This may stem from a read error, because a much larger clone lies one nucleotide away. The chain recombines TRBV7-3 with TRBJ2-3, with D maybe TRBD1 (5 bases). The CDR3 covers 14 residues. Trimming removed 5 bases from V and 5 bases from J, with 14 bases in between. Germline V gene data show CDR1 as SGHTA and CDR2 as FQGTGA. In nucleotides, the CDR3 is TGTGCCAGCAGCGCGCTTAAAGGGGTAGATACGCAGTATTTT. The encoded protein is CASSALKGVDTQYF.

This clonotype was observed many times. This chain joins TRBV20-1 and TRBJ2-3; a possible D gene is TRBD2 (6 bases). From germline, CDR1 is DFQATT and CDR2 SNEGSKA (reference sequence). The CDR3 is made up of 15 amino acids. Trimming pared 6 bases from V and 6 bases from J, leaving 22 bases between. The CDR3 nucleotides read TGCAGTGCCACAACGGGGGTCGTGTTCTCCGATACGCAGTATTTT. Translated, it gives CSATTGVVFSDTQYF.

The table lists this clonotype with many counts. J is TRBJ2-5 and V is TRBV6-6, with TRBD2 matching 9 bases. CDR3 length: 13 residues. Per germline, CDR1 MNHNY and CDR2 SVGAGI (reference sequence). V shed 8 bases and J 2 bases; nucleotides not matched to a gene: 3. This chain's CDR3 is CASLAGEQETQYF. Written as DNA, the CDR3 is TGTGCCAGCTTAGCGGGGGAACAAGAGACCCAGTACTTC.